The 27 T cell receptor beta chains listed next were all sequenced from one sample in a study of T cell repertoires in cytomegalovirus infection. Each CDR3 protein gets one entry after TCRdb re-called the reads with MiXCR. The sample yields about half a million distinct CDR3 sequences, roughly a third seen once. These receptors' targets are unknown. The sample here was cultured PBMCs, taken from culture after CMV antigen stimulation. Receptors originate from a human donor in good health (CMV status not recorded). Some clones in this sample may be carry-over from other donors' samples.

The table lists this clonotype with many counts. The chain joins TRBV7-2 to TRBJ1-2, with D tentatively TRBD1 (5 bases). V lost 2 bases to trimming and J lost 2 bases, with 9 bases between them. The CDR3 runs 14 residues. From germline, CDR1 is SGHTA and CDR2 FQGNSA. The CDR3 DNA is TGTGCCAGCAGCTTACAGGGAGCCAACTATGGCTACACCTTC. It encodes CASSLQGANYGYTF.

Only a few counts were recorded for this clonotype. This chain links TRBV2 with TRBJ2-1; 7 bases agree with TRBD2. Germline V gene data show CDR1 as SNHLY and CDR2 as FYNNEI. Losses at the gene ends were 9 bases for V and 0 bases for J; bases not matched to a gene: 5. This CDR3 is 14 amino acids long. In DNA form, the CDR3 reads TGTGCCAGTCGCCGCGGGAGCTCCTACAATGAGCAGTTCTTC. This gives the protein CASRRGSSYNEQFF.

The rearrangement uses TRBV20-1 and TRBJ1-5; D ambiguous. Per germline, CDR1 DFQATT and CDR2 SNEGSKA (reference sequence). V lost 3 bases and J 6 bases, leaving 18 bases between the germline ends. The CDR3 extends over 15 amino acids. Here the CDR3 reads CSASRRDLGIQPQHF. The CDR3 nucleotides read TGCAGTGCTAGCCGAAGGGATTTGGGCATTCAGCCCCAGCATTTT.

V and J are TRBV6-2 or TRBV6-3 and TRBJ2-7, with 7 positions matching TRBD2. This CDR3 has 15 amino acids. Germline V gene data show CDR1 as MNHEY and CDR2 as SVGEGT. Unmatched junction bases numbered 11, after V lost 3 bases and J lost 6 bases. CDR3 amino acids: CASSYAGGSAREQYF. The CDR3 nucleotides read TGTGCCAGCAGTTATGCGGGCGGGAGTGCTCGCGAGCAGTACTTC.

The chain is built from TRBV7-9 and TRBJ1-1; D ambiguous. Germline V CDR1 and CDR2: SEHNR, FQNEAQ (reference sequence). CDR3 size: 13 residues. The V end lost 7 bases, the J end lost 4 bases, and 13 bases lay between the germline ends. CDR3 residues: CASTRVGVTEAFF. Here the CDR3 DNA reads TGTGCCAGCACCCGCGTCGGGGTCACTGAAGCTTTCTTT.

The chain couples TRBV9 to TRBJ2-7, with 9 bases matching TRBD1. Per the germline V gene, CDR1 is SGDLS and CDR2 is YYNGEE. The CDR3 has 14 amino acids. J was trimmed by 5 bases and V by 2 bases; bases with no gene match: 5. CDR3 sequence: CASSVTGGANEQYF. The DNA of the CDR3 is TGTGCCAGCAGCGTCACAGGGGGCGCGAACGAGCAGTACTTC.

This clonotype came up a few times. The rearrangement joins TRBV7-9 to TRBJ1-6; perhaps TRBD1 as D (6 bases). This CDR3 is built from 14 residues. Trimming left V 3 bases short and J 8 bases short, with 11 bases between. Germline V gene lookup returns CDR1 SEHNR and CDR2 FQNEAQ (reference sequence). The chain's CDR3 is CASSFLGGDSPLHF. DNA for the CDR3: TGTGCCAGCAGCTTCTTAGGGGGGGATTCACCCCTCCACTTT.

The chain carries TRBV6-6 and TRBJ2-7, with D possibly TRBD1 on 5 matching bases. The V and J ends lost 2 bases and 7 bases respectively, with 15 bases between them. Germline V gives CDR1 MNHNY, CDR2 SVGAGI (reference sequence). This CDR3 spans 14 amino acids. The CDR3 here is CASSYGARAREQYV. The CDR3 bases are TGTGCCAGCAGTTACGGTGCCAGGGCAAGGGAGCAGTACGTC.

This CDR3 reads CAISEPGATNEKLFF. DNA for the CDR3: TGTGCCATCAGTGAGCCGGGGGCAACTAATGAAAAACTGTTTTTT. This sequence joins TRBV10-3 and TRBJ1-4; a possible D gene is TRBD1 (5 bases). Trimming shortened V by 2 bases and J by 0 bases, and 7 bases separated the two germline ends. CDR1 is ENHRY and CDR2 is SYGVKD in the germline V gene. CDR3 size: 15 residues.

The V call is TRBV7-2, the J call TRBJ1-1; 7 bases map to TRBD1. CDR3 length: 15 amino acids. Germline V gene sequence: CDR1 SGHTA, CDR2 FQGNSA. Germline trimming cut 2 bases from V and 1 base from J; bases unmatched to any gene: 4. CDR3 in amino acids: CASSLSGGPNTEAFF. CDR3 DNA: TGTGCCAGCAGCTTATCAGGGGGACCGAACACTGAAGCTTTCTTT.

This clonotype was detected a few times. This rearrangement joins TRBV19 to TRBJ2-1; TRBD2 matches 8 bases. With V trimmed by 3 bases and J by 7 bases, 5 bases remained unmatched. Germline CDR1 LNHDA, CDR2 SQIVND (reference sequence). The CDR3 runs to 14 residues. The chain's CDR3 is CASSIGLALNEQFF. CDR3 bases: TGTGCCAGTAGTATCGGACTAGCACTAAATGAGCAGTTCTTC.

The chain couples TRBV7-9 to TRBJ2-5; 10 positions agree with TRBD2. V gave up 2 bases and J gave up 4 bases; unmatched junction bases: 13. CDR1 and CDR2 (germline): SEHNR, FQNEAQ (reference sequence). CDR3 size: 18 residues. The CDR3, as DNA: TGTGCCAGCAGCTTAACCCCGAGCGGGAGGGCCGGTTTAGAGACCCAGTACTTC. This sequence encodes CASSLTPSGRAGLETQYF. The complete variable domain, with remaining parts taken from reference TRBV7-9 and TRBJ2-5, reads DTGVSQNPRHKITKRGQNVTFRCDPISEHNRLYWYRQTLGQGPEFLTYFQNEAQLEKSRLLSDRFSAERPKGSFSTLEIQRTEQGDSAMYLCASSLTPSGRAGLETQYFGPGTRLLVL.

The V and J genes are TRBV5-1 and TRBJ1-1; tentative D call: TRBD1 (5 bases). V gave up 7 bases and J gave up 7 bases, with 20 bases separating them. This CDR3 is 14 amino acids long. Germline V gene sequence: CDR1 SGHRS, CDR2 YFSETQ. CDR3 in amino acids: CASGNPGTPDEAFF. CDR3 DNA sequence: TGCGCCAGCGGGAATCCCGGGACGCCGGATGAAGCTTTCTTT.

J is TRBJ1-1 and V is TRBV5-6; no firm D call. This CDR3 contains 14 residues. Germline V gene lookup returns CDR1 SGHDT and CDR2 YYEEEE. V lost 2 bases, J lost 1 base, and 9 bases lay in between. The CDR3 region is CASSFKTRNTEAFF. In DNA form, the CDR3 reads TGTGCCAGCAGCTTTAAAACGCGGAACACTGAAGCTTTCTTT.

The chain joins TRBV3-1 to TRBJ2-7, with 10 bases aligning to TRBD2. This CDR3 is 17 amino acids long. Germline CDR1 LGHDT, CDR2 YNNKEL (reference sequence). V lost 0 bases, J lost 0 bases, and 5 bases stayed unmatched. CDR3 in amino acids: CASSQEFSGRPSYEQYF. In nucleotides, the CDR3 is TGTGCCAGCAGCCAAGAATTTAGCGGGAGGCCCTCCTACGAGCAGTACTTC.

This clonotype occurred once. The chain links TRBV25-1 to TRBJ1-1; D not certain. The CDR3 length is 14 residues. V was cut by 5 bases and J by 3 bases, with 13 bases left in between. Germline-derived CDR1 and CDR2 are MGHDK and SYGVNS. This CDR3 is CASSTTPGDTEAFF. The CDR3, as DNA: TGTGCCAGCAGTACCACCCCTGGGGACACTGAAGCTTTCTTT.

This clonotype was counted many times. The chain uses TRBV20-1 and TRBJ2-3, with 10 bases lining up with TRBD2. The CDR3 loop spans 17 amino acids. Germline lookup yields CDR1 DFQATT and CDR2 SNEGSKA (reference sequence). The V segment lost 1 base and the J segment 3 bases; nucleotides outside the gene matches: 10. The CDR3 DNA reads TGCAGTGCTAGAGGCATTACTAGCGGGGATCTTACAGATACGCAGTATTTT. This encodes CSARGITSGDLTDTQYF.

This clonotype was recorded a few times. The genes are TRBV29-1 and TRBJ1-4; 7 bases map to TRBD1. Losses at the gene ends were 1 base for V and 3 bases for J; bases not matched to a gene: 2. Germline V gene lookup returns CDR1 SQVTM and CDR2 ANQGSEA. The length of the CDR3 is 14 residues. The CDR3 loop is CSVEGQGPNEKLFF. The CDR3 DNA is TGCAGCGTTGAAGGACAGGGACCTAATGAAAAACTGTTTTTT.

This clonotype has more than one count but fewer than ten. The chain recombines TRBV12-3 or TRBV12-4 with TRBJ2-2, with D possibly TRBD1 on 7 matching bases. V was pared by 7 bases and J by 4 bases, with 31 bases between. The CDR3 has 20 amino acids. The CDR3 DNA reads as TGTGCCAGCACGCAGTTAGGAGGGGGCGCAAAGGCAAGGATCACCGGGGAGCTGTTTTTT. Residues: CASTQLGGGAKARITGELFF.

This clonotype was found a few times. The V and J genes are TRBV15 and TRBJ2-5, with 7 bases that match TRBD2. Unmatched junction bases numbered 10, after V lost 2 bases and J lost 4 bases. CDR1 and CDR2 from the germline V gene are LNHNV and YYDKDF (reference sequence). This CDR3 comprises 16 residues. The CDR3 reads CATSRPPPSGRETQYF. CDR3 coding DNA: TGTGCCACCAGCAGACCCCCCCCTAGCGGTCGAGAGACCCAGTACTTC.

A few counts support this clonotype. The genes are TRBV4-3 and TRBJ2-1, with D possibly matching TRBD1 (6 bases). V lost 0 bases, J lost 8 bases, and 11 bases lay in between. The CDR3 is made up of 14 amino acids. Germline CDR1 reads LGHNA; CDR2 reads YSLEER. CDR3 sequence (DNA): TGCGCCAGCAGCCAAGATCAACAGGGCCATGAGCAGTTCTTC. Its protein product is CASSQDQQGHEQFF.

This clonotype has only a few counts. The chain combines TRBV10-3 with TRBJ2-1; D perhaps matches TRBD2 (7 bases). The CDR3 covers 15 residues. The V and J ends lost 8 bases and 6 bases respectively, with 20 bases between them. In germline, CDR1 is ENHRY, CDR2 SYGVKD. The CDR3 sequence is CAIRRDQGTTNEQFF. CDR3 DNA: TGTGCCATCCGGAGGGACCAGGGGACTACCAATGAGCAGTTCTTC.

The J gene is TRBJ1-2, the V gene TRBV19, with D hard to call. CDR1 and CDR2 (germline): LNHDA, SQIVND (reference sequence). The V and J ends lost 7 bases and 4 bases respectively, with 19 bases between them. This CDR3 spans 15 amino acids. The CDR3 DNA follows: TGTGCCAGTACCGTTCAAGGCGGTGGCCTCTATGGCTACACCTTC. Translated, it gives CASTVQGGGLYGYTF. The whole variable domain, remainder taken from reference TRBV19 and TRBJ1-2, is DGGITQSPKYLFRKEGQNVTLSCEQNLNHDAMYWYRQDPGQGLRLIYYSQIVNDFQKGDIAEGYSVSREKKESFPLTVTSAQKNPTAFYLCASTVQGGGLYGYTFGSGTRLTVV.

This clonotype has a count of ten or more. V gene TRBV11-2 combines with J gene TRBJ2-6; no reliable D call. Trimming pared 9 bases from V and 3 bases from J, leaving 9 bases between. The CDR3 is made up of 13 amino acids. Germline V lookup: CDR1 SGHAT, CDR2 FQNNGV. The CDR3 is CASRFSGANVLTF. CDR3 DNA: TGTGCCAGTCGATTCAGTGGGGCCAACGTCCTGACTTTC. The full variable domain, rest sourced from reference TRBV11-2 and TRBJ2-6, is EAGVAQSPRYKIIEKRQSVAFWCNPISGHATLYWYQQILGQGPKLLIQFQNNGVVDDSQLPKDRFSAERLKGVDSTLKIQPAKLEDSAVYLCASRFSGANVLTFGAGSRLTVL.

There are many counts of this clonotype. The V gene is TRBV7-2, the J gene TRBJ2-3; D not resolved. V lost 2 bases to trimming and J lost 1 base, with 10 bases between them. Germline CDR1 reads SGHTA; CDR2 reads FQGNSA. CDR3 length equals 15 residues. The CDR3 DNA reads TGTGCCAGCAGCTTAAACATGCGCGGCACAGATACGCAGTATTTT. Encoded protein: CASSLNMRGTDTQYF.

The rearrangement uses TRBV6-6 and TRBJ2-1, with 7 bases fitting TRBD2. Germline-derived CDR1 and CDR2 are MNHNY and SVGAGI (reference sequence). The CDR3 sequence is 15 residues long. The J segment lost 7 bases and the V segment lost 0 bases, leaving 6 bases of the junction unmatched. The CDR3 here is CASSYSGAGVNEQFF. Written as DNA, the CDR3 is TGTGCCAGCAGTTACTCTGGGGCGGGAGTAAATGAGCAGTTCTTC.

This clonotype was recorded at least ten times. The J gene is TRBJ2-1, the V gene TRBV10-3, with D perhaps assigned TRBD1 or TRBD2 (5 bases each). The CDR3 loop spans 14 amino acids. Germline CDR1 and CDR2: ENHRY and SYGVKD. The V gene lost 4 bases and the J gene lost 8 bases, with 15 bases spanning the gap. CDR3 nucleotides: TGTGCCATCAGTGTTGGGGGTCGGAGTGATGAGCAGTTCTTC. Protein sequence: CAISVGGRSDEQFF.